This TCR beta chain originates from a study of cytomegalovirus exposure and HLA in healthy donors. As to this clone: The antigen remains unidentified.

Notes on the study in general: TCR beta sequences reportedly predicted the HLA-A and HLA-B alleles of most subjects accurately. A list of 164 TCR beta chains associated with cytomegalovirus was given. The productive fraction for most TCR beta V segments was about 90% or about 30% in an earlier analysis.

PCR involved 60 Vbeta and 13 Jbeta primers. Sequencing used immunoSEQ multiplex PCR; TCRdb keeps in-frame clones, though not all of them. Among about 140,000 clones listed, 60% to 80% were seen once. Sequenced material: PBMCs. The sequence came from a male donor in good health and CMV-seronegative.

DNA of the CDR3: TGTGCCAGCAGCTCACAGGGCCTCGGAGCTTTCTTT. As protein: CASSSQGLGAFF. The rearrangement uses TRBV7-9 and TRBJ1-1; tentatively, D is TRBD1 (6 bases). CDR1 SEHNR and CDR2 FQNEAQ come from the germline V gene (reference sequence). The ends were cut back, 4 bases at V and 10 bases at J, with 13 bases in the middle. The CDR3 length is 12 residues.